The clone carrying this T cell receptor (beta chain) appeared many times. The sample comes from a study of T cells in Graves' hyperthyroidism and ophthalmopathy. Newly diagnosed patients aged 18 to 65 had hyperthyroidism of under 2 months' duration. Clinical symptoms, serum thyroxine and TRAb, thyroid ultrasound and orbital computed tomography together formed the diagnostic basis. This sample holds PBMCs from approximately 10 ml fresh peripheral blood. RNA transcripts yielded amplified TCR beta CDR3 regions. HTBI primers were employed in a first-round RT-PCR of the TCR CDR3. TCRdb re-analysed the multiplex PCR reads in MiXCR, keeping a single row per CDR3 protein. This sample has roughly 500,000 distinct CDR3 sequences, with approximately 15% found just once. The origin of this receptor is a woman aged 25 to 39 with Graves' hyperthyroidism that later progressed to Graves' ophthalmopathy. Material: blood.

The CDR3 coding sequence is TGTGCCATCAGTGGGACTACCGACAGTACACTGAAAGCTTTCTTT. This codes for CAISGTTDSTLKAFF. The rearrangement joins TRBV10-3 to TRBJ1-1, with D possibly TRBD1 on 5 matching bases. CDR1 is ENHRY, CDR2 SYGVKD, per germline. The ends were cut back, 4 bases at V and 9 bases at J, with 21 bases in the middle. This CDR3 spans 15 amino acids.